This record looks at one TCR beta chain sequence and its context. The data were obtained in a study of cytomegalovirus exposure and HLA in healthy donors. Profiling relied on immunoSEQ multiplex PCR, and the TCRdb table lists in-frame clones only, not all of them. The sample contains fewer than 130,000 clones, roughly 89% of which appear only once. This CDR3 has 12 amino acids. The germline gives CDR1 SGHTS, CDR2 YDEGEE. V trimming: 3 bases; J trimming: 7 bases; junction bases outside the gene matches: 4. V gene TRBV5-8 combines with J gene TRBJ2-7, with 7 bases fitting TRBD2. The receptor was derived from a woman under 30 in good health and CMV-seronegative. The sample consisted of PBMCs. The DNA for the CDR3 is TGTGCCAGCAGCTGGTTGGGGGGGGAGCAGTACTTC. Its translation is CASSWLGGEQYF.